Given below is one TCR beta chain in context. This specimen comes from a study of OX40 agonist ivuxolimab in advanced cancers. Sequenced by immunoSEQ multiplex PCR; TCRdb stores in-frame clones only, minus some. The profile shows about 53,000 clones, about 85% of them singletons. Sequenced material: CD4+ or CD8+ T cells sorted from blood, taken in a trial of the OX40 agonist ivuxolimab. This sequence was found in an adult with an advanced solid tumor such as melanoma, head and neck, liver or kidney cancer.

The CDR3 bases are TGTGCCAGCAGCCGTTTTGAGGGGGCTGGGGCCAACGTCCTGACTTTC. Translated, it gives CASSRFEGAGANVLTF. This sequence joins TRBV7-3 and TRBJ2-6; possibly TRBD1 for D (6 bases). V lost 5 bases and J 2 bases, leaving 13 bases between the germline ends. The length of the CDR3 is 16 residues. Germline lookup yields CDR1 SGHTA and CDR2 FQGTGA.